One sample yielded the 8 T cell receptor beta chains listed below, sequenced in a study of identical twins. TCRdb independently ran MiXCR on the 5' RACE reads; one entry per CDR3 protein. The data show 300,000 to 400,000 distinct CDR3 sequences, more than 9% seen once. These same data were also listed under a study on yellow fever vaccine responses in identical twins.

Sequences were obtained from CD8+ T cells sorted from blood. The origin of the receptors is a woman in her late teens or twenties in good health.

This clonotype was observed a handful of times. This chain links TRBV5-6 with TRBJ1-6; D remains ambiguous. CDR3 length: 14 amino acids. CDR1 SGHDT and CDR2 YYEEEE come from the germline V gene. V lost 3 bases to trimming and J lost 0 bases, with 4 bases between them. CDR3 DNA: TGTGCCAGCAGCTCGTTCTCCTATAATTCACCCCTCCACTTT. Translated, it gives CASSSFSYNSPLHF.

V and J are TRBV27 and TRBJ2-7; a possible D gene is TRBD2 (7 bases). Per germline, CDR1 MNHEY and CDR2 SMNVEV (reference sequence). V was clipped by 2 bases and J by 2 bases, with 16 bases between them. The CDR3 loop spans 16 amino acids. The CDR3 coding sequence is TGTGCCAGCAGTTTAAGCCAGGGGACTACGACCTACGAGCAGTACTTC. It codes for CASSLSQGTTTYEQYF.

This clonotype showed up just a few times. The V and J genes are TRBV28 and TRBJ1-5; D unclear. The germline V gene encodes CDR1 MDHEN and CDR2 SYDVKM. The CDR3 is made up of 17 amino acids. Trimming cost V 8 bases and J 3 bases, with 23 bases left between them. CDR3 DNA: TGTGCCAGCGCGAGGTGGGATCTGGGTTCGGACAATCAGCCCCAGCATTTT. This gives the protein CASARWDLGSDNQPQHF.

The chain joins TRBV4-2 to TRBJ2-1; 9 nucleotides agree with TRBD2. Germline values: CDR1 LGHNA, CDR2 YNFKEQ. The CDR3 spans 16 residues. The junction had 7 bases not matched to a gene; V was cut back by 7 bases and J by 0 bases. DNA for the CDR3: TGTGCCAGCAAGGCGGGAGGGCCCCTCTCCTACAATGAGCAGTTCTTC. Translation: CASKAGGPLSYNEQFF.

CDR3 loop: CASSLRVGLAGGLTGELFF. In DNA form, the CDR3 reads TGTGCCAGCAGCTTGCGTGTCGGACTAGCGGGGGGACTAACCGGGGAGCTGTTTTTT. This rearrangement joins TRBV7-6 to TRBJ2-2, with TRBD2 matching over 14 bases. Germline V gives CDR1 SGHVS, CDR2 FNYEAQ. Trimming took 3 bases from V and 5 from J; bases not matched to a gene: 11. This CDR3 region has 19 residues.

CDR3 sequence: CASSQDQVISYNEQFF. The CDR3 DNA reads TGTGCCAGCAGCCAAGACCAGGTAATTTCCTACAATGAGCAGTTCTTC. The V and J genes are TRBV14 and TRBJ2-1; D gene uncertain. Germline V gene data show CDR1 as SGHDN and CDR2 as FVKESK. The length of the CDR3 is 16 residues. Trimming cost V 0 bases and J 1 base, with 10 bases left between them. Supplemented by reference TRBV14 and TRBJ2-1, the full variable domain reads EAGVTQFPSHSVIEKGQTVTLRCDPISGHDNLYWYRRVMGKEIKFLLHFVKESKQDESGMPNNRFLAERTGGTYSTLKVQPAELEDSGVYFCASSQDQVISYNEQFFGPGTRLTVL.

This chain joins TRBV6-2 or TRBV6-3 and TRBJ2-7; possibly TRBD1 for D (5 bases). The CDR3 covers 16 residues. Trimming cost V 6 bases and J 0 bases, with 18 bases left between them. The germline V gene has CDR1 MNHEY and CDR2 SVGEGT. The CDR3 bases are TGTGCCAGCAGCCAACCCCAACAGGTCATCTCCTACGAGCAGTACTTC. Amino acid sequence: CASSQPQQVISYEQYF.

Remarks on this clonotype: Relative to the germline gene, one junction end is altered; a read error may explain this. This sequence joins TRBV12-3 or TRBV12-4 and TRBJ2-7; D could derive from TRBD1 or TRBD2 (5 bases each). The CDR3 has 12 amino acids. The CDR3 loop reads CASRGQDYEQNF. CDR3 bases: TGTGCCAGCAGAGGACAAGACTACGAGCAGAACTTC.